These T cell receptor beta chains were read from a single sample in a study of immune heterogeneity within non-small cell lung tumors. TCRdb reprocessed the multiplex PCR reads with MiXCR, giving one entry per CDR3 protein. The table includes under 14,000 distinct CDR3 sequences, around 21% detected once. Sequencing used lung tumor tissue. The receptors derive from a man in his sixties with non-small cell lung cancer. CDR3s include the opening cysteine and the closing phenylalanine or tryptophan. The D gene is left open where the match is weak. Only some rows state a clone size, as once, few, many or a class for expanded clones.

-	-	TRBV2	TRBJ2-5	TGTGCCAGCAGGGACAGTTCAGAGACCCAGTACTTC	CASRDSSETQYF
-	few	TRBV18	TRBJ2-7	TGTGCCAGCTCACCCCCGGACAGTACCCTTGCCGGGCAGTACTTC	CASSPPDSTLAGQYF
TRBD1	-	TRBV6-1	TRBJ2-5	TGTGCCAGCAGTGAATCCGGACAGGGCCATTTCATCGGGACCCAGTACTTC	CASSESGQGHFIGTQYF
-	-	TRBV3-1	TRBJ1-1	TGTGCCAGCAGCCAAGATCAGGGGAACACTGAAGCTTTCTTT	CASSQDQGNTEAFF
-	few	TRBV3-1	TRBJ2-3	TGTGCCAGCAGCCCAGTTGAGGCAGATACGCAGTATTTT	CASSPVEADTQYF
TRBD1	-	TRBV20-1	TRBJ2-1	TGCAGTGCTAGAGAAGGGGGCTGGGGCAATGAGCAGTTCTTC	CSAREGGWGNEQFF
TRBD1	-	TRBV7-9	TRBJ2-7	TGTGCCAGCAGCACCACAGGGGGCGGGTACGAGCAGTACTTC	CASSTTGGGYEQYF
TRBD2	medium-sized	TRBV19	TRBJ2-3	TGTGCCAGTAGTATCTCGCGGGAGCCCACAGATACGCAGTATTTT	CASSISREPTDTQYF
-	-	TRBV27	TRBJ2-7	TGTGCCAGCCGCGGTGGGGGGGGGGGGCGGTACGAGCAGTACTTC	CASRGGGGGRYEQYF
TRBD1	medium-sized	TRBV5-1	TRBJ2-1	TGCGCCAGCACAACCTCGGGACAGGCTGAGCAGTTCTTC	CASTTSGQAEQFF
-	medium-sized	TRBV9	TRBJ2-7	TGTGCCAGCAGCGTCCTAGCCGGAGAAGGGGAGCAGTACTTC	CASSVLAGEGEQYF
TRBD2	medium-sized	TRBV30	TRBJ2-1	TGTGCCTGGAGTGTATGGGCTAGCGGATACAATGAGCAGTTCTTC	CAWSVWASGYNEQFF
-	many	TRBV6-1	TRBJ2-7	TGTGCCAGCAGGAACCCGACAGTATCCGAGCAGTACTTC	CASRNPTVSEQYF
TRBD2	-	TRBV12-3/TRBV12-4	TRBJ2-1	TGTGCCAGCAGTTTCGGGACTAACAGTGAGCAGTTCTTC	CASSFGTNSEQFF
-	-	TRBV6-1	TRBJ1-5	TGTGCCAGCAGTGATCTGGGGGCTCTTCAGCCCCAGCATTTT	CASSDLGALQPQHF
TRBD1	many	TRBV5-1	TRBJ1-1	TGCGCCAGCAGCTTGCATCCGACAGGGGAGACTGAAGCTTTCTTT	CASSLHPTGETEAFF
TRBD2	-	TRBV5-1	TRBJ2-1	TGCGCCAGCAGCTCCAGTTTCGGGACTAGCGGGTACAATGAGCAGTTCTTC	CASSSSFGTSGYNEQFF
TRBD2	few	TRBV27	TRBJ2-1	TGTGCCAGCAGTCCCCGGACTAGCGGGATTAATGAGCAGTTCTTC	CASSPRTSGINEQFF
-	few	TRBV18	TRBJ1-1	TGTGCCAGCTCACCACAGGGGGGTAGCTTCTTT	CASSPQGGSFF
-	medium-sized	TRBV30	TRBJ1-2	TGTGCTGTACGCCGCGGTCCCCACTATGGCTACACCTTC	CAVRRGPHYGYTF
-	-	TRBV11-2	TRBJ1-1	TGTGCCAGCAGCCGAGGGACGGCGAACACTGAAGCTTTCTTT	CASSRGTANTEAFF
TRBD1	few	TRBV7-8	TRBJ1-5	TGTGCCAGCAGCGGGGGGACAGGGGGCCTTAATCAGCCCCAGCATTTT	CASSGGTGGLNQPQHF
-	-	TRBV28	TRBJ1-4	TGTGCCAGCAGTCTTGGAGGTGAAAAACTGTTTTTT	CASSLGGEKLFF
TRBD2	-	TRBV5-4	TRBJ2-5	TGTGCCAGCAGCCGGGGGACTAGCGGGAGCCTAGAGACCCAGTACTTC	CASSRGTSGSLETQYF
TRBD2	medium-sized	TRBV6-6	TRBJ2-2	TGTGCCAGCAGTTACGACGGGACTAGCGGGAGTTCGAACACCGGGGAGCTGTTTTTT	CASSYDGTSGSSNTGELFF
TRBD2	few	TRBV6-2/TRBV6-3	TRBJ2-1	TGTGCCAGCACCCCGACTAGCGGGAAGCCTCCTCGGGGGGAGCAGTTCTTC	CASTPTSGKPPRGEQFF